The next 14 T cell receptor beta chains were all read from a single sample in a study of blood T cell repertoires in COVID-19. TCRdb's table, derived via immunoSEQ multiplex PCR, lists solely in-frame clones and lacks some. Seen here are about 210,000 clones, roughly nine tenths observed once, and the top ten hold about 8.1%. Sequencing was performed on PBMCs or T cells enriched from blood (not recorded which). These receptors were obtained from a woman younger than 30 who had recovered from COVID-19.

The chain joins TRBV20-1 to TRBJ1-1; no definite D call. The CDR3 covers 17 residues. Germline V gives CDR1 DFQATT, CDR2 SNEGSKA (reference sequence). V was trimmed by 3 bases and J by 1 base, leaving 21 bases between them. CDR3 sequence: CSASSGPGRQQNTEAFF. CDR3 nucleotides: TGCAGTGCTAGTAGTGGCCCAGGAAGACAACAGAACACTGAAGCTTTCTTT.

The V gene is TRBV7-3, the J gene TRBJ2-5; 10 positions agree with TRBD2. The V gene end was trimmed by 3 bases and the J gene end by 2 bases; junction bases not matched to a gene: 3. Germline CDR1 is SGHTA and CDR2 is FQGTGA. The CDR3 loop spans 15 amino acids. For the CDR3, the DNA is TGTGCCAGCAGCTTGTCTAGCGGGGGACAAGAGACCCAGTACTTC. Translating gives CASSLSSGGQETQYF. Using reference TRBV7-3 and TRBJ2-5 for the parts outside the CDR3, the full variable domain is GAGVSQTPSNKVTEKGKYVELRCDPISGHTALYWYRQSLGQGPEFLIYFQGTGAADDSGLPNDRFFAVRPEGSVSTLKIQRTERGDSAVYLCASSLSSGGQETQYFGPGTRLLVL.

The V and J genes are TRBV7-9 and TRBJ1-4; weak D call: TRBD1 (5 bases). V was cut by 4 bases and J by 7 bases, with 16 bases left in between. Looked up from germline, CDR1 is SEHNR and CDR2 is FQNEAQ (reference sequence). This CDR3 region has 15 residues. In DNA form, the CDR3 reads TGTGCCAGCAGCTCCGGGCTCGGGGGGGGTGAAAAACTGTTTTTT. Its protein product is CASSSGLGGGEKLFF.

V usage is TRBV3-1 (or the pseudogene TRBV3-2) and J usage is TRBJ1-2; D is ambiguous. The V and J ends lost 3 bases and 4 bases respectively, with 9 bases between them. The germline CDR1 and CDR2 sequences are LGHDT and YNNKEL (reference sequence). The CDR3 is made up of 13 amino acids. The CDR3 loop is CASSQSQVYGYTF. CDR3 DNA sequence: TGTGCCAGCAGCCAGTCCCAGGTCTATGGCTACACCTTC.

A remark on this clone: Other DNA sequences in the sample encode the same CDR3. The chain couples TRBV15 to TRBJ2-2; 9 bases map to TRBD1. Germline V CDR1 and CDR2: LNHNV, YYDKDF (reference sequence). J lost 1 base, V lost 0 bases, and 0 bases had no gene match. The CDR3 has 16 residues. CDR3 nucleotide sequence: TGTGCCACCAGCAGAGAGGGACAGGGGAACACCGGGGAGCTGTTTTTT. This codes for CATSREGQGNTGELFF.

The sample holds one count of this clone. The V call is TRBV30, the J call TRBJ2-7, with D maybe TRBD1 (6 bases). CDR1 is GTSNPN and CDR2 is SVGIG in the germline V gene (reference sequence). V lost 4 bases to trimming and J lost 1 base, with 11 bases between them. This CDR3 has 13 amino acids. This chain's CDR3 is CAWTQGQSYEQYF. Here the CDR3 DNA reads TGTGCCTGGACCCAGGGACAATCCTACGAGCAGTACTTC.

V is TRBV24-1 and J is TRBJ2-3, with 11 bases identical to TRBD1. The CDR3 has 13 residues. The germline CDR1 and CDR2 sequences are KGHDR and SFDVKD. J gave up 5 bases and V 9 bases, and 3 bases lay outside the gene matches. CDR3 loop: CATGDRGVDTQYF. The CDR3 DNA reads as TGTGCCACCGGGGACAGGGGGGTAGATACGCAGTATTTT.

V and J are TRBV27 and TRBJ2-2; tentatively, D is TRBD2 (6 bases). Germline V lookup: CDR1 MNHEY, CDR2 SMNVEV (reference sequence). The V end was cut by 4 bases, the J end by 3 bases, with 6 bases between. The CDR3 has 13 residues. CDR3 nucleotide sequence: TGTGCCAGCAGTTGGGGGGACACCGGGGAGCTGTTTTTT. This codes for CASSWGDTGELFF.

This chain joins TRBV5-1 and TRBJ1-4; 9 bases align to TRBD1. In germline, CDR1 is SGHRS, CDR2 YFSETQ. The CDR3 consists of 15 residues. Trimming at V came to 3 bases and at J to 7 bases, leaving 7 bases not matched to a gene. CDR3 bases: TGCGCCAGCAGCTGGGCCGGGACAGGGAGTGAAAAACTGTTTTTT. Its protein product is CASSWAGTGSEKLFF. Full variable domain (rest looked up from reference TRBV5-1 and TRBJ1-4): KAGVTQTPRYLIKTRGQQVTLSCSPISGHRSVSWYQQTPGQGLQFLFEYFSETQRNKGNFPGRFSGRQFSNSRSEMNVSTLELGDSALYLCASSWAGTGSEKLFFGSGTQLSVL.

The V gene is TRBV6-6, the J gene TRBJ1-2; TRBD1 matches 9 bases. The germline gives CDR1 MNHNY, CDR2 SVGAGI (reference sequence). Germline trimming cut 1 base from V and 6 bases from J; bases unmatched to any gene: 3. This CDR3 has 14 amino acids. The CDR3 loop reads CASSYFGQGNGYTF. The DNA for the CDR3 is TGTGCCAGCAGTTACTTTGGACAGGGGAATGGCTACACCTTC.

This chain links TRBV30 with TRBJ2-7; TRBD2 agrees at 12 bases. The germline gives CDR1 GTSNPN, CDR2 SVGIG (reference sequence). Unmatched junction bases numbered 5, after V lost 5 bases and J lost 6 bases. The length of the CDR3 is 13 residues. The CDR3 coding sequence is TGTGCCTGGCACCCGGGACTAGCGGGCGAGCAGTACTTC. This translates into CAWHPGLAGEQYF.

This chain links TRBV3-1 (or the pseudogene TRBV3-2) with TRBJ1-5; D may be TRBD1 (6 bases). The CDR3 length is 13 residues. Germline V gives CDR1 LGHDT, CDR2 YNNKEL (reference sequence). The V and J ends lost 5 bases and 1 base respectively, with 6 bases between them. CDR3 DNA: TGTGCCAGCAGCAGGGGGAGCAATCAGCCCCAGCATTTT. It yields the protein CASSRGSNQPQHF.

The genes are TRBV9 and TRBJ2-2; D unresolved. V lost 0 bases, J lost 8 bases, and 11 bases lay in between. The V gene's germline CDR1 is SGDLS and CDR2 YYNGEE. This CDR3 spans 14 amino acids. The CDR3, as DNA: TGTGCCAGCAGCGTAGATTCCGCGCCTGGGGAGCTGTTTTTT. Protein sequence: CASSVDSAPGELFF. The entire variable domain, with the rest obtained from reference TRBV9 and TRBJ2-2, is as follows: DSGVTQTPKHLITATGQRVTLRCSPRSGDLSVYWYQQSLDQGLQFLIQYYNGEERAKGNILERFSAQQFPDLHSELNLSSLELGDSALYFCASSVDSAPGELFFGEGSRLTVL.

The genes are TRBV18 and TRBJ1-6; D not certain. The V gene's germline CDR1 is KGHSH and CDR2 LQKENI. The CDR3 contains 17 residues. Between the trimmed V and J ends, which lost 3 bases and 0 bases, there was a span of 12 bases. CDR3 sequence (DNA): TGTGCCAGCTCACCCCTCCCCGGGAGCTCCTATAATTCACCCCTCCACTTT. Its translation: CASSPLPGSSYNSPLHF. Filled out from reference TRBV18 and TRBJ1-6, the complete variable domain reads NAGVMQNPRHLVRRRGQEARLRCSPMKGHSHVYWYRQLPEEGLKFMVYLQKENIIDESGMPKERFSAEFPKEGPSILRIQQVVRGDSAAYFCASSPLPGSSYNSPLHFGNGTRLTVT.